This T cell receptor beta chain was recovered during a study of T-cell reconstitution after alpha-beta-depleted transplantation in children. Regarding the study as a whole: Some patients' high day-60 TCRbeta diversity was traced to surviving recipient T cells and thymic progenitors. At the one-year point after transplant, T-cell counts and TCRbeta diversity were found to come mostly from T cells that had been newly produced. Approximately two months post-transplant, alpha-beta T cells reportedly originated from several hundred expanded graft clones.

The table lists this clonotype with a few counts. Its antigen is undetermined. TCRbeta library construction was performed incorporating unique molecular identifiers. Via MiXCR, TCRdb re-called the PCR reads, giving one row per CDR3 protein. Among fewer than 750,000 distinct CDR3 sequences, roughly 24% were seen once, and the ten largest hold 13% to 15%. V was cut by 3 bases and J by 6 bases, with 6 bases left in between. There are 12 residues in the CDR3. The V call is TRBV12-3 or TRBV12-4, the J call TRBJ2-1, with D unclear. This TCR was sampled from a boy under two years old who had a stem cell transplant for acute myeloid leukemia, so the T cells may come from the graft donor. This material consisted of PBMCs, mostly from graft donor cells, taken 360 days after TCRalphabeta/CD19-depleted stem cell transplant. CDR3 sequence (DNA): TGTGCCAGCAGTTTCCGGGCCAATGAGCAGTTCTTC. Protein product: CASSFRANEQFF.